This T cell receptor (beta chain) stems from a study of shared clonotypes between healthy human individuals. The CDR3 consists of 15 residues. Per germline, CDR1 SGHRS and CDR2 YFSETQ. J lost 7 bases, V lost 1 base, and 11 bases had no gene match. On this clone itself: Its cognate antigen is unknown.

Using immunoSEQ multiplex PCR, the repertoire was profiled, and TCRdb retains in-frame clones only, with some absent. Among some 2,400,000 clones listed, 90% to 97% were seen once. Study-wide results and caveats: Approximately 5% of naive CD4 clonotypes were shared across four donors.

What was sequenced was naive CD4+ T cells sorted from blood. The subset denotes: CD45RA+ positively selected. This TCR came from a man younger than 30 in good health. This chain links TRBV5-1 with TRBJ2-7; 7 bases align to TRBD2. The CDR3, as DNA: TGCGCCAGCAGCTTGCGGCTAGCGGACCCGCGGGAGCAGTACTTC. This gives the protein CASSLRLADPREQYF.